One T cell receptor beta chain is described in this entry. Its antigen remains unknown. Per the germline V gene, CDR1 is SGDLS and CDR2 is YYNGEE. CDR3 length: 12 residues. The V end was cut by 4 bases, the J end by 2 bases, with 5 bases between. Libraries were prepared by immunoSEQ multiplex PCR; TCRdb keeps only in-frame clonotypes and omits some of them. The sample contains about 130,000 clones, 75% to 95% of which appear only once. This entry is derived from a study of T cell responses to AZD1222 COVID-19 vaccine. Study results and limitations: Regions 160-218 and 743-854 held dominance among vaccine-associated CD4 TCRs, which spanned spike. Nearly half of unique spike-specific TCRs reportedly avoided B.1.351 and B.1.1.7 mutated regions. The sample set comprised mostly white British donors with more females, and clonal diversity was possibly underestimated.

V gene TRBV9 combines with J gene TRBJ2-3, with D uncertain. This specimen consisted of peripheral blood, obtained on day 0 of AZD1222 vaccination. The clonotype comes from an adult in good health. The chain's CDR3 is CASSRYTDTQYF. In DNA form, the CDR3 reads TGTGCCAGCAGCCGTTACACAGATACGCAGTATTTT.